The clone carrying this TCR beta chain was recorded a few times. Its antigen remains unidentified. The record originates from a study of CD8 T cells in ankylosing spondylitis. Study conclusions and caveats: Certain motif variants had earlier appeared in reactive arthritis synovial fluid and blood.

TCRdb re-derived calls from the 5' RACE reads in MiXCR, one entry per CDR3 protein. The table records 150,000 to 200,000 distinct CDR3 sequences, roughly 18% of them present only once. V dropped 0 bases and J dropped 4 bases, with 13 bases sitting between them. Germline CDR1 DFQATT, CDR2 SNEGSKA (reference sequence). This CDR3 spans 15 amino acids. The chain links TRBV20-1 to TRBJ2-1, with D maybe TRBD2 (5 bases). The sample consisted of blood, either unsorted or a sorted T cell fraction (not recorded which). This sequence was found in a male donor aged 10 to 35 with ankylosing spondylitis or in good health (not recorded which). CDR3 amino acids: CSARDLGLAYNEQFF. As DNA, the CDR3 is TGCAGTGCTAGAGATCTCGGGCTAGCTTACAATGAGCAGTTCTTC.